This T cell receptor beta chain was profiled in a study of blood T cell repertoires in COVID-19. Study in general: Donors in the United States, Italy and Spain gave samples during acute or convalescent COVID-19. PBMCs, B-cell-depleted T cells, or T cells were the source of the cDNA or gDNA that made up the material.

Sequencing was performed with immunoSEQ multiplex PCR; in TCRdb, only in-frame clones are kept and a portion is missing. The table includes some 270,000 clones, about nine tenths detected once. The germline gives CDR1 SGHTA, CDR2 FQGTGA. The junction had 1 base not matched to a gene; V was cut back by 4 bases and J by 1 base. The CDR3 consists of 14 residues. The sample was peripheral blood. The receptor was isolated from a man aged 40-49 years with active or convalescent COVID-19. This chain joins TRBV7-3 and TRBJ1-1; 9 bases align to TRBD1. The CDR3 here is CASSSGQGNTEAFF. CDR3 DNA sequence: TGTGCCAGCAGCTCGGGACAGGGGAACACTGAAGCTTTCTTT.